This T cell receptor (beta chain) was sequenced in a study of T cell changes during pregnancy in multiple sclerosis. Produced via immunoSEQ multiplex PCR; TCRdb's table is partial and in-frame only. The sample has around 27,000 clones; more than 85% are singletons. The germline V gene encodes CDR1 LNHDA and CDR2 SQIVND (reference sequence). This CDR3 has 14 amino acids. V lost 5 bases to trimming and J lost 3 bases; unmatched junction nucleotides: 5. This receptor was identified in a female donor with multiple sclerosis, enrolled in a pregnancy study. The chain is built from TRBV19 and TRBJ1-1; TRBD1 agrees at 8 bases. The sample in question was CD4+ T cells from peripheral blood mononuclear cells, obtained after pregnancy. The CDR3 DNA sequence: TGTGCCAGTAGTGCGACAGGGGTTTACACTGAAGCTTTCTTT. Encoded protein: CASSATGVYTEAFF.